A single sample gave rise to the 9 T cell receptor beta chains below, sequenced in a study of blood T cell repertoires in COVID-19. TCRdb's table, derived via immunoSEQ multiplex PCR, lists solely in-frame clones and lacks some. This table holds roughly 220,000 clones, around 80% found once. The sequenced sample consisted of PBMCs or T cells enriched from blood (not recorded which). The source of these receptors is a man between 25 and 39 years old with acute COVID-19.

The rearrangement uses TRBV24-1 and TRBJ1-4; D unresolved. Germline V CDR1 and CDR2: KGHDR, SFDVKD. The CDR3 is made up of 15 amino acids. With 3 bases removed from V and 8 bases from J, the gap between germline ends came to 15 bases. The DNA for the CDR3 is TGTGCCACCAGTGATGGTCCTCGGGGAGACGAAAAACTGTTTTTT. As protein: CATSDGPRGDEKLFF.

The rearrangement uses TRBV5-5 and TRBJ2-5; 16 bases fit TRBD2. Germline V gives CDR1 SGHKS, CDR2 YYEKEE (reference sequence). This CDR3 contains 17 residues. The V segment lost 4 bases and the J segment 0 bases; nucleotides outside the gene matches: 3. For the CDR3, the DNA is TGTGCCAGCAGCAAGGGACTAGCGGGGGGGGACCAAGAGACCCAGTACTTC. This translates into CASSKGLAGGDQETQYF.

The chain's CDR3 is CASSRPGLHVTDTQYF. CDR3 DNA sequence: TGTGCCAGCAGCCGCCCGGGACTACATGTCACAGATACGCAGTATTTT. V usage is TRBV5-4 and J usage is TRBJ2-3; 7 nucleotides align to TRBD2. V lost 4 bases and J lost 2; bases outside the gene matches: 10. From germline, CDR1 is SGHNT and CDR2 YYREEE (reference sequence). CDR3 length: 16 amino acids.

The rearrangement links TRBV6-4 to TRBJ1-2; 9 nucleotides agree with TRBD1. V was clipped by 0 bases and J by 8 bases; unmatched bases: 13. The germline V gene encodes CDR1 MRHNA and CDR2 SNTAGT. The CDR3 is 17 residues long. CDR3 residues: CASSDSRPGQGVKGYTF. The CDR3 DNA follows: TGTGCCAGCAGTGACTCACGGCCGGGACAGGGTGTCAAAGGCTACACCTTC.

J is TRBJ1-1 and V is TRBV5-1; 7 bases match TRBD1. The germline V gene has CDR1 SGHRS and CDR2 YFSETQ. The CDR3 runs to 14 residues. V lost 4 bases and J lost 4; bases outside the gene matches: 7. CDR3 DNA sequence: TGCGCCAGCAGCGGATCCGGGACAGCCACTGAAGCTTTCTTT. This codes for CASSGSGTATEAFF.

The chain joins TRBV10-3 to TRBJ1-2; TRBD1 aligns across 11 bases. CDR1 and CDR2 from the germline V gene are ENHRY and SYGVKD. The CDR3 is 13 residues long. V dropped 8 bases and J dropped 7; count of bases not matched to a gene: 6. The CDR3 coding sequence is TGTGCCATCCCTGGACAGGGGGCAGTTGGCTACACCTTC. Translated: CAIPGQGAVGYTF.

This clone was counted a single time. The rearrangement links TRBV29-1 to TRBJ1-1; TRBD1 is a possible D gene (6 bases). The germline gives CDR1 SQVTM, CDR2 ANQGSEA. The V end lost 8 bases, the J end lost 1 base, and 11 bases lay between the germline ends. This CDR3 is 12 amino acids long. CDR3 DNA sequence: TGCAGCAGCCCGGACAGGAACACTGAAGCTTTCTTT. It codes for CSSPDRNTEAFF.

DNA for the CDR3: TGCGCCAGCAGCGGGGGACAGGGCAACTATGGCTACACCTTC. This encodes CASSGGQGNYGYTF. This chain links TRBV5-1 with TRBJ1-2; TRBD1 agrees at 9 bases. Germline CDR1 SGHRS, CDR2 YFSETQ. V gave up 4 bases and J gave up 2 bases; unmatched junction bases: 3. The CDR3 is made up of 14 amino acids.

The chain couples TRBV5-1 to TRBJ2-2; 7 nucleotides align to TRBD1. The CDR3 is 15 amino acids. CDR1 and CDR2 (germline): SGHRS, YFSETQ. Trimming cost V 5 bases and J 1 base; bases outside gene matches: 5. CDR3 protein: CASRFGQENTGELFF. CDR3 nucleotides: TGCGCCAGCAGATTTGGACAGGAGAACACCGGGGAGCTGTTTTTT.